This T cell receptor (beta chain) was sequenced for a study of cytomegalovirus exposure and HLA in healthy donors (dated by TCRdb to about 2017). Turning to the overall study: An earlier analysis of around 600 of the donors reported approximately 270 Gb of sequence data and 100 million to 140 million unique TCR beta sequences from 150 million to 200 million T cells. Roughly 300 gigabases of sequencing data and around 85 million unique TCR sequences made up an early release that covered some 640 HLA-typed donors. The genetic ancestry cluster associated with self-reported Caucasian donors included over 65% of the roughly 380 genotyped donors. The study aimed to test whether signatures of past pathogen exposure could be identified by cataloging public T cell receptors. The T cell repertoires of some 700 subjects were profiled by immunosequencing and related to cytomegalovirus serostatus. A separate validation cohort of roughly 120 different subjects was used in addition to the roughly 640-subject first cohort. To predict cytomegalovirus infection status, the study combined high-throughput TCR immunosequencing, statistical association of individual TCRs with disease status, and machine learning. A later analysis re-examined previously published TCR beta repertoires from just over 650 donors and added high-resolution HLA genotyping to investigate patterns of TCR occurrence. Rather than drawing on any new phenotypic data, the later analysis identified candidate immune exposures from TCR beta sequences and the way those sequences occurred across donors. An earlier analysis of around 640 of the donors used high-throughput TCR beta sequencing to judge whether each TCR beta V gene segment behaved as functional or pseudogenic. Donor age, sex, ethnicity and CMV serostatus were compiled together with the repertoire data. A later genetic analysis used genome-wide SNP genotypes for about 65% of the 666 donors, treating that subset as a discovery cohort. Every discovery cohort repertoire had been produced on one sequencing platform. Both class I and class II loci were covered by HLA typing, at four-digit resolution. Typing coverage varied by locus: roughly 620-640 donors for A, B, C, DRB1 and DQB1; under 550 for DQA1; approximately 570 for DPA1; 400 to 480 for DPB1. Because of strong linkage in the cohort, five DR-DQ haplotypes were treated as single units for association and clustering. Among over 350 genotyped donors of the cohort, an average of 235,054 unique TCR beta nucleotide sequences were sequenced per donor, around a sixth of them non-productive.

From a lookup of the germline V gene, CDR1 and CDR2 are MDHEN and SYDVKM. CDR3 length: 15 amino acids, cysteine to phenylalanine. The entry retains the CDR3 DNA only, 45 bases that are in frame from base 1. V loses 6 bases, J loses 1 base, and the germline ends lie 15 bases apart. This clone was observed once. Its antigen specificity is not known. No base quality values were provided; no much bigger clone lies one nucleotide off. Preparation of the library involved the immunoSEQ multiplex PCR assay. A mixture of 60 forward primers for TCR Vbeta segments and 13 reverse primers for TCR Jbeta segments was used in the multiplex PCR. Amplification of the CDR3 region of rearranged TCR beta genes was performed with a multiplex PCR assay on genomic DNA. The amplified TCR beta libraries were sequenced on the Illumina HiSeq System as 87-base-pair reads. The source study handled its data this way. Across the 700 or so repertoires, a later analysis counted approximately 83 million unique TCR beta chains, approximately 12 million of which were shared by at least two donors. Raw reads were error-corrected and collapsed into unique sequences by a nearest-neighbor algorithm in which closely related sequences were merged to remove PCR and sequencing errors. To assign V, D and J gene segments, CDR3 sequences were aligned to IMGT reference sequences. For a sequence to be retained, a match of at least six nucleotides to both a V gene segment and a J gene segment was required. A rearrangement was called productive if the CDR3 had no stop codons and remained in frame with V and J, and every other rearrangement was called non-productive. Following IMGT convention, CDR3 was defined as the stretch from the second conserved V-encoded cysteine to the conserved J-encoded phenylalanine. Sequences without an unambiguous match to a single V gene segment were excluded from the earlier analysis of several hundred of the donors. In an earlier analysis of 587 of the donors, V segments were called functional above 56.7% productive rearrangements and were called segregating when the between-donor standard deviation exceeded 5%. A statistical classification framework was built to diagnose cytomegalovirus status from the catalog of TCR beta chain sequences. In a later analysis, V and J genes were assigned by comparing TCR nucleotide sequences against IMGT/GENE-DB human TR gene sequences. In a later analysis, CDR3 sequences and most-parsimonious VDJ recombination scenarios were assigned using the TCRdist pipeline. A later analysis defined each TCR beta chain by its CDR3 amino acid sequence plus V-gene family, and excluded reads lacking a unique V-gene family. In a later analysis, around 600 highly shared, low-generation-probability nucleotide sequences were removed to address suspected cross-contamination and a sequencing artifact. In a later analysis, a clonal expansion index for each public chain was calculated from normalized within-repertoire ranks of inferred template counts. In a later analysis, generation probabilities were computed using a VDJ recombination model fitted to out-of-frame rearrangements, and the results were checked against IGoR. In a later analysis, hypergeometric tests were used to score TCR-TCR, TCR-HLA and TCR-CMV co-occurrence, with a repertoire-size bias correction applied to TCR pairs. To estimate false discovery rates, a later analysis permuted the HLA or CMV assignments 20 times. In a later analysis, co-occurring TCRs were grouped using DBSCAN, and TCRdist sequence similarity was added for clustering within HLA-allele-positive subsets. Repertoires with fewer than 30,000 or more than 120,000 public chains were left out of co-occurrence clustering, as were about 5 repertoires with anomalous nucleotide sharing. TCRdb re-hosts the immuneACCESS table, in-frame sequences only. Its copies lack some clones; in the studies checked, an unresolved V gene accounts for under half of them, and the cause for the rest is not known. V and J calls and clone size follow that table, whereas D and trimming were derived from the DNA. The sample table shows 150,000 or so clones, and around 80% are seen once. The ten largest clones take up around 10% of the sample.

Results the study describes overall, beyond this receptor: The authors suggested that the approach could potentially be generalized to other disease states and immunological phenotypes. When HLA alleles, especially DR and DQ, strongly co-occurred, attributing TCR associations to individual alleles was difficult. Cytomegalovirus status was reported to be diagnosed by the classifier with high specificity and sensitivity in both the original and validation cohorts. A further reported finding was that TCR beta sequences accurately predicted the HLA-A and HLA-B alleles for most subjects in the first cohort. Across donors, most TCR sequences were observed very rarely, whereas some public TCRs were present in many individuals. According to a later analysis, parvovirus B19, influenza, CMV and Epstein-Barr virus appeared linked to several top co-occurrence clusters. A later analysis found that HLA-associated TCR beta chains were more clonally expanded and had lower generation probabilities than equally common non-associated chains. In this cohort, only TCR beta chains were sequenced, and detectable features were limited by the absence of alpha or paired-chain data. Linkage disequilibrium might explain the correlated functional status among segregating V segments, but an unknown experimental factor could not be excluded. According to a later analysis, TCR association rates differed among HLA loci, with DRB1 alleles showing the most associated TCRs and HLA-C alleles showing the fewest. Sequencing depth was assumed to be roughly uniform across donors in the presence/absence analyses, though that assumption may not hold. An earlier analysis of approximately 530 of the donors showed that most TCR beta V segments appeared in productive rearrangements either about 87% or about 30% of the time, which broadly matched IMGT annotations. The study gave a list of 150 to 200 TCR beta chains associated with cytomegalovirus. For the cohort, immune exposure information was limited to CMV serostatus. Because counts were too low, about 17 rarely observed V segments, including chromosome 9 orphons, were excluded from the earlier analysis of around 640 of the donors. In a later genetic analysis, a missense DCLRE1C variant was associated with V-gene and J-gene trimming of TCR beta chains, and the association was replicated in an independent cohort. According to a later genetic analysis, donors in an Asian-associated ancestry cluster had fewer N-insertions in productive TCRs than the approximately 700-donor mean. A cluster of highly shared sequence variants was judged likely to represent a technical artifact of the sequencing pipeline. Some IMGT-functional V segments, including TRBV6-2 and TRBV6-3, could not be told apart with the 87-base-pair reads, so those segments were excluded. In vitro tests confirmed that three of the cytomegalovirus-associated TCR beta chains recognize cytomegalovirus antigens. Because some donors lacked HLA typing at each locus, the association tests relied only on the typed subset. A later analysis found that most CMV-associated TCR beta chains appeared HLA-restricted, with HLA associations seemingly driven largely by CMV exposure. A later analysis associated 16,951 TCR beta sequences with specific HLA alleles at a false discovery rate of 0.05.

In total, approximately 690 healthy bone marrow donors made up the cohort. At the time of sampling, every cohort member was nominally healthy, though immune exposures that went unrecorded were likely present. The donor was CMV seropositive and belonged to the group of around 300 seropositive cohort members. A peripheral blood sample was provided by each donor, and peripheral blood mononuclear cells were used for TCR beta sequencing. The Qiagen DNeasy Blood Extraction Kit was used to extract genomic DNA from the blood cell samples. The clonotype comes from a young man in good health and CMV-seropositive. The rearranged chain carries TRBV28 and TRBJ1-1, with no reliable assignment of the D segment. Sequencing was carried out using PBMCs. The CDR3 sequence is CASSLGGTTNTEAFF. The nucleotides are TGTGCCAGCAGCCTAGGTGGCACTACGAACACTGAAGCTTTCTTT. The full variable domain, completed from the reference TRBV28 and TRBJ1-1 proteins outside the CDR3, reads DVKVTQSSRYLVKRTGEKVFLECVQDMDHENMFWYRQDPGLGLRLIYFSYDVKMKEKGDIPEGYSVSREKKERFSLILESASTNQTSMYLCASSLGGTTNTEAFFGQGTRLTVV.